These 32 T cell receptor beta chains share one sample of origin, sequenced in a study of blood T cell repertoires in COVID-19. Some clones are missing from TCRdb's copy, which holds only in-frame ones; the method was immunoSEQ multiplex PCR. The table includes 300,000 to 350,000 clones, roughly 87% detected once. Material for sequencing was peripheral blood. The receptor set was obtained from a man in his thirties or forties with COVID-19, enrolled during active disease.

This clone was seen once. The chain couples TRBV15 to TRBJ1-5; tentatively, D is TRBD1 (5 bases). The CDR3 is 13 residues long. V lost 4 bases, J lost 2 bases, and 6 bases lay in between. From germline, CDR1 is LNHNV and CDR2 YYDKDF (reference sequence). Here the CDR3 DNA reads TGTGCCACCAGCAAACAGGGCAATCAGCCCCAGCATTTT. It codes for CATSKQGNQPQHF.

The gene calls are TRBV6-6 and TRBJ1-1; unclear D gene. This CDR3 region has 13 residues. Trimming removed 6 bases at V and 1 base at J, with 9 bases between. Germline CDR1 reads MNHNY; CDR2 reads SVGAGI (reference sequence). The CDR3 spells CASSHFPNTEAFF. The CDR3 DNA is TGTGCCAGCAGCCACTTCCCGAACACTGAAGCTTTCTTT.

J is TRBJ1-3 and V is TRBV9; the D gene is possibly TRBD1 (6 bases). CDR1 is SGDLS, CDR2 YYNGEE, per germline. The CDR3 sequence is 14 residues long. Trimming stripped 3 bases from V and 3 bases from J, with 10 bases between. CDR3 protein: CASSANRVGNTIYF. CDR3 coding DNA: TGTGCCAGCAGCGCCAACAGGGTTGGAAACACCATATATTTT.

In regard to this clone: Within the sample, other DNA sequences also encode this same CDR3. The rearrangement uses TRBV5-1 and TRBJ2-1; the D gene is possibly TRBD2 (6 bases). The CDR3 totals 13 residues. V lost 4 bases, J lost 7 bases, and 12 bases lay in between. CDR1 is SGHRS, CDR2 YFSETQ, per germline. CDR3 in DNA: TGCGCCAGCAGCCTCGGGCGGGAAAATGAGCAGTTCTTC. Translation: CASSLGRENEQFF.

V gene TRBV4-1 combines with J gene TRBJ2-1, with D tentatively TRBD2 (6 bases). The length of the CDR3 is 16 residues. CDR1 and CDR2 (germline): MGHRA, YSYEKL. V dropped 0 bases and J dropped 6 bases, with 15 bases sitting between them. CDR3 sequence reads: CASSQEAGRPINEQFF. CDR3 DNA sequence: TGCGCCAGCAGCCAAGAGGCGGGGCGGCCCATCAATGAGCAGTTCTTC.

This sequence joins TRBV27 and TRBJ1-4; D call uncertain. V gave up 5 bases and J gave up 0 bases, with 13 bases separating them. The germline gives CDR1 MNHEY, CDR2 SMNVEV (reference sequence). CDR3 length: 16 residues. The CDR3 coding sequence is TGTGCCAGCAGTCGATTACCGGGTTCAACTAATGAAAAACTGTTTTTT. It encodes CASSRLPGSTNEKLFF. The whole variable domain, filled in from reference TRBV27 and TRBJ1-4, reads EAQVTQNPRYLITVTGKKLTVTCSQNMNHEYMSWYRQDPGLGLRQIYYSMNVEVTDKGDVPEGYKVSRKEKRNFPLILESPSPNQTSLYFCASSRLPGSTNEKLFFGSGTQLSVL.

This rearrangement joins TRBV14 to TRBJ2-1, with a possible D match to TRBD1 (5 bases). Trimming took off 1 base at V and 7 bases at J, with 14 bases between the two ends. CDR1 and CDR2 from the germline V gene are SGHDN and FVKESK. The CDR3 covers 15 residues. CDR3 sequence (DNA): TGTGCCAGCAGCCAAGTGGCAGGGAAGTGGAATGAGCAGTTCTTC. Its protein is CASSQVAGKWNEQFF.

This chain uses TRBV7-2 with TRBJ2-2; D perhaps matches TRBD2 (6 bases). The germline CDR1 and CDR2 sequences are SGHTA and FQGNSA. Trimming removed 1 base from V and 7 bases from J, with 10 bases in between. The CDR3 sequence is 14 residues long. The CDR3 is CASSLGRGIGELFF. CDR3 in DNA: TGTGCCAGCAGCTTAGGTCGGGGGATCGGGGAGCTGTTTTTT.

This sequence joins TRBV5-1 and TRBJ2-1; 7 nucleotides align to TRBD2. This CDR3 has 16 residues. The germline V gene encodes CDR1 SGHRS and CDR2 YFSETQ. After removal of 1 base from V and 7 bases from J, the junction contained 11 bases not matched to a gene. CDR3 region: CASSLLPGGGSNEQFF. Here the CDR3 DNA reads TGCGCCAGCAGCTTGCTCCCGGGCGGGGGAAGTAATGAGCAGTTCTTC. The variable domain in full, completed from reference TRBV5-1 and TRBJ2-1, reads KAGVTQTPRYLIKTRGQQVTLSCSPISGHRSVSWYQQTPGQGLQFLFEYFSETQRNKGNFPGRFSGRQFSNSRSEMNVSTLELGDSALYLCASSLLPGGGSNEQFFGPGTRLTVL.

The chain employs TRBV7-2 and TRBJ1-1; D not certain. V shed 6 bases and J shed 5 bases, with 13 bases lying between them. The germline CDR1 and CDR2 sequences are SGHTA and FQGNSA. The CDR3 extends over 13 amino acids. As DNA, the CDR3 is TGTGCCAGCAGTTATGGAGGGAGGACTGAAGCTTTCTTT. The encoded protein is CASSYGGRTEAFF.

V gene TRBV11-2 combines with J gene TRBJ2-7; D possibly corresponds to TRBD2 (6 bases). The CDR3 is made up of 15 amino acids. Germline CDR1 SGHAT, CDR2 FQNNGV. The germline V and J ends were trimmed by 0 bases and 4 bases, with 13 bases remaining between them. CDR3 region: CASSLEAGGAYEQYF. Written as DNA, the CDR3 is TGTGCCAGCAGCTTAGAGGCCGGGGGTGCATACGAGCAGTACTTC.

V is TRBV5-6 and J is TRBJ1-6; 8 bases are a match to TRBD1. From germline, CDR1 is SGHDT and CDR2 YYEEEE. The CDR3 is 15 amino acids. V trimming: 4 bases; J trimming: 9 bases; junction bases outside the gene matches: 9. This chain's CDR3 is CASSPGQARGSPLHF. The CDR3 nucleotides are TGTGCCAGCAGCCCGGGACAGGCCAGGGGTTCACCCCTCCACTTT.

This rearrangement joins TRBV12-5 to TRBJ2-6, with 16 bases that match TRBD2. This CDR3 has 20 amino acids. CDR1 is LGHNT, CDR2 FRNRAP, per germline. The J segment lost 5 bases and the V segment lost 2 bases, leaving 9 bases of the junction unmatched. The CDR3 is CASGLKGGLAGGLWANVLTF. The CDR3 region has the DNA TGTGCTAGTGGTTTGAAGGGGGGACTAGCGGGAGGGCTCTGGGCCAACGTCCTGACTTTC. The full variable domain, rest sourced from reference TRBV12-5 and TRBJ2-6, is DARVTQTPRHKVTEMGQEVTMRCQPILGHNTVFWYRQTMMQGLELLAYFRNRAPLDDSGMPKDRFSAEMPDATLATLKIQPSEPRDSAVYFCASGLKGGLAGGLWANVLTFGAGSRLTVL.

The chain links TRBV12-5 to TRBJ2-5; possibly TRBD2 for D (5 bases). This CDR3 has 16 residues. V lost 0 bases to trimming and J lost 5 bases, with 16 bases between them. Germline lookup yields CDR1 LGHNT and CDR2 FRNRAP. CDR3 loop: CASGLVFGGLGETQYF. CDR3 coding DNA: TGTGCTAGTGGTTTGGTATTTGGCGGGTTAGGGGAGACCCAGTACTTC.

The CDR3 here is CASSYFGLGQGAGRYTEAFF. CDR3 coding DNA: TGTGCCAGCAGTTACTTCGGCCTGGGACAGGGGGCGGGTCGGTACACTGAAGCTTTCTTT. This chain links TRBV6-2 or TRBV6-3 with TRBJ1-1; TRBD1 agrees at 12 bases. The CDR3 extends over 20 amino acids. CDR1 MNHEY and CDR2 SVGEGT come from the germline V gene. The J segment lost 3 bases and the V segment lost 1 base, leaving 15 bases of the junction unmatched.

This rearrangement joins TRBV7-2 to TRBJ2-2, with D uncertain. V dropped 3 bases and J dropped 5 bases, with 4 bases sitting between them. CDR3 length: 12 residues. CDR1 is SGHTA, CDR2 FQGNSA, per germline. This chain's CDR3 is CASSFRTGELFF. CDR3 coding DNA: TGTGCCAGCAGCTTTAGAACCGGGGAGCTGTTTTTT.

The chain is built from TRBV28 and TRBJ2-5; D unresolved. Germline CDR1 MDHEN, CDR2 SYDVKM. The germline V and J ends were trimmed by 4 bases and 2 bases, with 17 bases remaining between them. The CDR3 runs 16 residues. The CDR3 sequence is CASSSPSTEPQETQYF. DNA for the CDR3: TGTGCCAGCAGTTCCCCAAGCACTGAACCTCAAGAGACCCAGTACTTC.

This sequence joins TRBV4-1 and TRBJ2-7; 9 bases line up with TRBD2. CDR1 is MGHRA, CDR2 YSYEKL, per germline. The J segment lost 7 bases and the V segment lost 2 bases, leaving 9 bases of the junction unmatched. There are 15 residues in the CDR3. The CDR3, as DNA: TGCGCCAGCAGCCAAACGATAGCGGGAGCGAGGGAGCAGTACTTC. This translates into CASSQTIAGAREQYF.

This chain links TRBV4-3 with TRBJ1-1; the D is unclear. Trimming stripped 3 bases from V and 8 bases from J, with 10 bases between. The CDR3 is made up of 12 amino acids. The germline CDR1 and CDR2 sequences are LGHNA and YSLEER. DNA of the CDR3: TGCGCCAGCAGCCAGGATAGGAGAGAAGCTTTCTTT. This translates into CASSQDRREAFF.

This clone appeared once. A much larger clone differs by one base, so this may be a read error. At the DNA level, this CDR3 is encoded by other sequences in the same sample as well. The chain combines TRBV19 with TRBJ1-2; possibly TRBD1 for D (6 bases). The V end was cut by 4 bases, the J end by 4 bases, with 10 bases between. Germline CDR1 and CDR2: LNHDA and SQIVND (reference sequence). CDR3 length equals 13 residues. The CDR3, as DNA: TGTGCCAGTAGTACAGGGGTGGGCTATGGCTACACCTTC. The encoded protein is CASSTGVGYGYTF.

The rearrangement uses TRBV5-1 and TRBJ2-6; D is unclear. Looked up from germline, CDR1 is SGHRS and CDR2 is YFSETQ. CDR3 length: 17 residues. The V gene lost 2 bases and the J gene lost 1 base, with 13 bases spanning the gap. The DNA of the CDR3 is TGCGCCAGCAGCTTATTAGCAATAGAGTCTGGGGCCAACGTCCTGACTTTC. Translation gives CASSLLAIESGANVLTF.

The CDR3 reads CASSQGVRGLGMNTEAFF. CDR3 sequence (DNA): TGTGCCAGCAGCCAAGGGGTCAGGGGGCTGGGGATGAACACTGAAGCTTTCTTT. V gene TRBV14 combines with J gene TRBJ1-1, with 8 bases lining up with TRBD1. Germline CDR1 is SGHDN and CDR2 is FVKESK. CDR3 length: 18 residues. Trimming cost V 1 base and J 0 bases; bases outside gene matches: 10.

V gene TRBV27 combines with J gene TRBJ2-1; possible D gene TRBD1, 5 bases. V lost 8 bases and J 10 bases, leaving 15 bases between the germline ends. CDR1 is MNHEY, CDR2 SMNVEV, per germline (reference sequence). CDR3 length equals 12 residues. The CDR3 sequence is CASATIKGEQFF. CDR3 bases: TGTGCCAGCGCAACAATCAAGGGGGAGCAGTTCTTC.

The chain recombines TRBV5-5 with TRBJ2-7; TRBD1 agrees at 7 bases. Germline V gives CDR1 SGHKS, CDR2 YYEKEE (reference sequence). The CDR3 is 14 residues long. Trimming at V came to 0 bases and at J to 5 bases, leaving 5 bases not matched to a gene. Written as DNA, the CDR3 is TGTGCCAGCAGCTTGGGACAGGGTACAGACGAGCAGTACTTC. As protein: CASSLGQGTDEQYF.

The chain has TRBV7-2 and TRBJ2-5, with D possibly matching TRBD2 (6 bases). Trimming pared 5 bases from V and 4 bases from J, leaving 11 bases between. The germline V gene has CDR1 SGHTA and CDR2 FQGNSA. This CDR3 region has 13 residues. The CDR3 loop is CASSTGLRETQYF. CDR3 DNA sequence: TGTGCCAGCAGCACGGGACTCCGAGAGACCCAGTACTTC.

The chain uses TRBV18 and TRBJ1-2, with 8 bases matching TRBD1. The trim removed 2 bases at V and 4 bases at J, leaving 9 bases unmatched. CDR1 is KGHSH, CDR2 LQKENI, per germline. CDR3 length: 16 amino acids. The CDR3 sequence: CASSPSSQGAGYGYTF. DNA of the CDR3: TGTGCCAGCTCACCATCCAGTCAGGGGGCTGGCTATGGCTACACCTTC.

The J gene is TRBJ1-6, the V gene TRBV9; D is ambiguous. This CDR3 spans 16 amino acids. Germline assignment: CDR1 SGDLS and CDR2 YYNGEE. V shed 0 bases and J shed 7 bases, with 14 bases lying between them. The CDR3 reads CASSVGSPLENSPLHF. CDR3 sequence (DNA): TGTGCCAGCAGCGTAGGATCGCCCCTGGAGAATTCACCCCTCCACTTT. Based on the CDR3 plus reference TRBV9 and TRBJ1-6, the full variable domain is DSGVTQTPKHLITATGQRVTLRCSPRSGDLSVYWYQQSLDQGLQFLIQYYNGEERAKGNILERFSAQQFPDLHSELNLSSLELGDSALYFCASSVGSPLENSPLHFGNGTRLTVT.

V gene TRBV24-1 combines with J gene TRBJ2-1; TRBD1 matches 9 bases. The CDR3 loop spans 14 amino acids. Germline V CDR1 and CDR2: KGHDR, SFDVKD. V lost 3 bases to trimming and J lost 6 bases; unmatched junction nucleotides: 2. DNA for the CDR3: TGTGCCACCAGTGATGTGGGACAGGGCAATGAGCAGTTCTTC. Translated, it gives CATSDVGQGNEQFF.

The chain uses TRBV6-5 and TRBJ1-5; TRBD1 agrees at 9 bases. Losses at the gene ends were 4 bases for V and 7 bases for J; bases not matched to a gene: 2. Germline lookup yields CDR1 MNHEY and CDR2 SVGAGI. CDR3 size: 13 residues. The CDR3 here is CASSFTGGQPQHF. The CDR3 DNA follows: TGTGCCAGCAGTTTTACAGGGGGCCAGCCCCAGCATTTT.

The CDR3 is CASSQDRAGANYGYTF. The CDR3 coding sequence is TGCGCCAGCAGCCAAGACCGGGCGGGAGCTAACTATGGCTACACCTTC. The chain couples TRBV4-3 to TRBJ1-2; no firm D call. Per the germline V gene, CDR1 is LGHNA and CDR2 is YSLEER. The CDR3 has 16 residues. V dropped 0 bases and J dropped 0 bases, with 11 bases sitting between them.

The CDR3: CASTSPGGSTDTQYF. CDR3 sequence (DNA): TGCGCCAGCACCAGCCCCGGGGGGTCCACAGATACGCAGTATTTT. The chain carries TRBV5-1 and TRBJ2-3, with 7 bases lining up with TRBD2. The germline gives CDR1 SGHRS, CDR2 YFSETQ. This CDR3 has 15 residues. J gave up 2 bases and V 6 bases, and 9 bases lay outside the gene matches.

The chain links TRBV15 to TRBJ2-2; TRBD2 matches 8 bases. CDR3 length equals 14 residues. Germline loops: CDR1 LNHNV, CDR2 YYDKDF (reference sequence). After removal of 8 bases from V and 4 bases from J, the junction contained 6 bases not matched to a gene. CDR3 in DNA: TGTGCCACCCAAGCGGGAGCGGCCACCGGGGAGCTGTTTTTT. As protein: CATQAGAATGELFF.